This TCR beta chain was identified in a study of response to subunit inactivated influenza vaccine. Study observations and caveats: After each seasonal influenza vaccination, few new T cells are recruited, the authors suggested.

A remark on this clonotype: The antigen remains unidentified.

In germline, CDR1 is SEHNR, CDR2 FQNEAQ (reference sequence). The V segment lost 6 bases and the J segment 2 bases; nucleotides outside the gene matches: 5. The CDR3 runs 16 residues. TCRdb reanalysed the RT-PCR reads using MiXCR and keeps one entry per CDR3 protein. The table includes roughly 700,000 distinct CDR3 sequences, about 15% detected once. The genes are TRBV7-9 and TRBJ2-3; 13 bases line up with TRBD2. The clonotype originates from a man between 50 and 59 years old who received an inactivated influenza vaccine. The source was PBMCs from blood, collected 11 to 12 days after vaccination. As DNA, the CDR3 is TGTGCCAGCAGGTCACTAGCGGGGGGGGTCACAGATACGCAGTATTTT. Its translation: CASRSLAGGVTDTQYF.